Following are 21 T cell receptor beta chains from one sample sequenced in a study of shared clonotypes between healthy human individuals. Generated by immunoSEQ multiplex PCR, the TCRdb table keeps only in-frame clones and is missing some. The sample has roughly 1,000,000 clones, 75% to 80% seen once. Sequencing was performed on memory CD4+ T cells from PBMCs. This sample's subset: CD45RA-negative fraction. The receptor source for this set is a young man in good health. Some clones in this sample may be carry-over from other donors' samples.

CDR3 loop: CASSYGGGTETQYF. The DNA for the CDR3 is TGTGCCAGCAGTTACGGGGGGGGCACGGAGACCCAGTACTTC. The chain couples TRBV6-5 to TRBJ2-5, with D possibly TRBD2 on 7 matching bases. V shed 2 bases and J shed 5 bases, with 12 bases lying between them. Germline CDR1 is MNHEY and CDR2 is SVGAGI. The CDR3 is made up of 14 amino acids.

The rearrangement links TRBV4-3 to TRBJ2-2, with D perhaps TRBD1 or TRBD2 (5 bases each). The CDR3 loop spans 15 amino acids. The germline gives CDR1 LGHNA, CDR2 YSLEER. The V and J ends lost 4 bases and 4 bases respectively, with 13 bases between them. DNA of the CDR3: TGCGCCAGCAGCCCCCTCGGTGGGGGCACCGGGGAGCTGTTTTTT. Encoded protein: CASSPLGGGTGELFF.

This clone was counted at least ten times. The rearrangement links TRBV5-6 to TRBJ2-5; D may be TRBD2 (6 bases). The V and J ends lost 4 bases and 3 bases respectively, with 13 bases between them. Looked up from germline, CDR1 is SGHDT and CDR2 is YYEEEE. The CDR3 runs to 14 residues. CDR3 residues: CASSRTRTKETQYF. The CDR3 region has the DNA TGTGCCAGCAGCCGTACGAGGACTAAAGAGACCCAGTACTTC.

The chain carries TRBV18 and TRBJ2-3, with 8 bases that match TRBD1. Germline V gives CDR1 KGHSH, CDR2 LQKENI. Trimming took 0 bases from V and 5 from J; bases not matched to a gene: 4. The CDR3 consists of 15 residues. The CDR3 DNA is TGTGCCAGCTCACCACCGACAGGGGCAAGAGATACGCAGTATTTT. Translated: CASSPPTGARDTQYF.

This chain connects TRBV7-8 to TRBJ1-4, with D possibly TRBD1 on 5 matching bases. The CDR3 spans 15 residues. Germline V gives CDR1 SGHVS, CDR2 FQNEAQ. V was trimmed by 4 bases and J by 0 bases, leaving 9 bases between them. The CDR3 region has the DNA TGTGCCAGCAGCTCCCGGGGGACAACTAATGAAAAACTGTTTTTT. It encodes CASSSRGTTNEKLFF.

This chain joins TRBV11-1 and TRBJ2-7; D gene ambiguous. There are 13 residues in the CDR3. The V gene's germline CDR1 is SGHAT and CDR2 FQDESV (reference sequence). Trimming removed 2 bases at V and 5 bases at J, with 10 bases between. The CDR3 DNA reads as TGTGCCAGCAGCTTATCGTGGGAAGACGAGCAGTACTTC. Translating it yields CASSLSWEDEQYF. The full variable domain, its missing parts supplied by reference TRBV11-1 and TRBJ2-7, is EAEVAQSPRYKITEKSQAVAFWCDPISGHATLYWYRQILGQGPELLVQFQDESVVDDSQLPKDRFSAERLKGVDSTLKIQPAELGDSAMYLCASSLSWEDEQYFGPGTRLTVT.

This clone was seen a few times. The gene calls are TRBV9 and TRBJ2-1, with 10 bases matching TRBD2. The V segment lost 4 bases and the J segment 4 bases; nucleotides outside the gene matches: 5. CDR1 is SGDLS and CDR2 is YYNGEE in the germline V gene. The CDR3 contains 15 residues. As DNA, the CDR3 is TGTGCCAGCAGCTCGACTAGCGGGCTGTACAATGAGCAGTTCTTC. It yields the protein CASSSTSGLYNEQFF.

J is TRBJ2-3 and V is TRBV7-6; possibly TRBD2 for D (5 bases). The CDR3 totals 12 residues. With 5 bases removed from V and 6 bases from J, the gap between germline ends came to 9 bases. Germline CDR1 SGHVS, CDR2 FNYEAQ. In DNA form, the CDR3 reads TGTGCCAGCAGCCCTATAGCGGATACGCAGTATTTT. Protein product: CASSPIADTQYF.

J is TRBJ2-7 and V is TRBV7-9; TRBD1 or TRBD2 may be the D gene (5 bases each). The CDR3 runs 16 residues. CDR1 SEHNR and CDR2 FQNEAQ come from the germline V gene (reference sequence). V lost 5 bases and J 6 bases, leaving 23 bases between the germline ends. CDR3 in amino acids: CASSSRLGTKDAEQYF. The CDR3 coding sequence is TGTGCCAGCAGCAGCCGCTTAGGGACGAAGGATGCCGAGCAGTACTTC.

The chain has TRBV18 and TRBJ2-2; 9 bases are shared with TRBD2. The CDR3 spans 16 residues. CDR1 is KGHSH and CDR2 is LQKENI in the germline V gene. The V segment lost 2 bases and the J segment 2 bases; nucleotides outside the gene matches: 3. CDR3 bases: TGTGCCAGCTCACCAAGGACTAGCGAAAACACCGGGGAGCTGTTTTTT. Protein sequence: CASSPRTSENTGELFF.

The J gene is TRBJ2-1, the V gene TRBV5-8; 8 bases match TRBD1. The junction had 4 bases not matched to a gene; V was cut back by 1 base and J by 4 bases. The V gene's germline CDR1 is SGHTS and CDR2 YDEGEE. The CDR3 consists of 15 residues. In DNA, the CDR3 is TGTGCCAGCAGCTTGTGGGGACAGGAGTACAATGAGCAGTTCTTC. Its translation is CASSLWGQEYNEQFF. Complete variable domain (other parts from reference TRBV5-8 and TRBJ2-1): EAGVTQSPTHLIKTRGQQATLRCSPISGHTSVYWYQQALGLGLQFLLWYDEGEERNRGNFPPRFSGRQFPNYSSELNVNALELEDSALYLCASSLWGQEYNEQFFGPGTRLTVL.

V and J are TRBV5-4 and TRBJ2-7, with D maybe TRBD1 (5 bases). The CDR3 is made up of 15 amino acids. Germline V gene sequence: CDR1 SGHNT, CDR2 YYREEE (reference sequence). Trimming took off 2 bases at V and 0 bases at J, with 12 bases between the two ends. CDR3 DNA sequence: TGTGCCAGCAGCTTCGGGCTACAGGCCTCCTACGAGCAGTACTTC. This encodes CASSFGLQASYEQYF.

The gene calls are TRBV5-1 and TRBJ2-1; perhaps TRBD2 as D (6 bases). Germline V lookup: CDR1 SGHRS, CDR2 YFSETQ. Between the trimmed V and J ends, which lost 0 bases and 6 bases, there was a span of 10 bases. The CDR3 has 14 residues. In DNA form, the CDR3 reads TGCGCCAGCAGCTTGGACGGCGGGGTCAATGAGCAGTTCTTC. Translation gives CASSLDGGVNEQFF.

J is TRBJ2-2 and V is TRBV27; D is unclear. V lost 2 bases and J 4 bases, leaving 11 bases between the germline ends. From germline, CDR1 is MNHEY and CDR2 SMNVEV (reference sequence). The CDR3 sequence is 15 residues long. The CDR3 DNA is TGTGCCAGCAGTTTAGCTAGGTTGGGCACCGGGGAGCTGTTTTTT. Translation: CASSLARLGTGELFF.

V is TRBV7-3 and J is TRBJ1-1, with D possibly matching TRBD1 (5 bases). The CDR3 covers 18 residues. V was trimmed by 1 base and J by 1 base, leaving 19 bases between them. The germline CDR1 and CDR2 sequences are SGHTA and FQGTGA. The DNA for the CDR3 is TGTGCCAGCAGCTTAAGACCCGGGACCGGCAGCGGGAACACTGAAGCTTTCTTT. Translation gives CASSLRPGTGSGNTEAFF. Looking up the rest from reference TRBV7-3 and TRBJ1-1 gives the full variable domain: GAGVSQTPSNKVTEKGKYVELRCDPISGHTALYWYRQSLGQGPEFLIYFQGTGAADDSGLPNDRFFAVRPEGSVSTLKIQRTERGDSAVYLCASSLRPGTGSGNTEAFFGQGTRLTVV.

As concerns this clone: The same CDR3 arises from other DNA sequences in this sample as well. This chain uses TRBV6-1 with TRBJ2-2; 8 bases agree with TRBD1. CDR3 length equals 14 residues. Germline CDR1 is MNHNS and CDR2 is SASEGT. V was pared by 4 bases and J by 4 bases, with 2 bases of the junction left unmatched. CDR3 in DNA: TGTGCCAGCAGTGGACAGGGGCCCACCGGGGAGCTGTTTTTT. Translated: CASSGQGPTGELFF.

J is TRBJ2-2 and V is TRBV9; 7 bases agree with TRBD2. The V gene end was trimmed by 0 bases and the J gene end by 4 bases; junction bases not matched to a gene: 12. Germline V lookup: CDR1 SGDLS, CDR2 YYNGEE. The CDR3 is 18 amino acids. The CDR3 nucleotides read TGTGCCAGCAGCGTAGCGGGGGGAGGGCCTATCGGCACCGGGGAGCTGTTTTTT. Its translation is CASSVAGGGPIGTGELFF.

This CDR3 is CASSATSESYEQYF. The CDR3 DNA follows: TGCGCCAGCAGCGCCACTAGCGAGTCCTACGAGCAGTACTTC. The chain joins TRBV5-1 to TRBJ2-7; 7 bases map to TRBD2. This CDR3 contains 14 residues. Losses at the gene ends were 4 bases for V and 1 base for J; bases not matched to a gene: 5. CDR1 is SGHRS, CDR2 YFSETQ, per germline.

The CDR3 reads CASSHIAQAANTGELFF. The CDR3 DNA follows: TGTGCCAGCAGCCATATCGCGCAGGCCGCGAACACCGGGGAGCTGTTTTTT. The V call is TRBV14, the J call TRBJ2-2; D is uncertain. The V end was cut by 3 bases, the J end by 0 bases, with 14 bases between. This CDR3 is 17 amino acids long. CDR1 is SGHDN and CDR2 is FVKESK in the germline V gene.

With regard to this clone: This could be a read error, since a much larger clone is one nucleotide away. The same CDR3 also results from other DNA sequences found in this sample. The rearrangement links TRBV10-3 to TRBJ1-5; the D gene is possibly TRBD1 (6 bases). This CDR3 contains 15 residues. V gave up 3 bases and J gave up 4 bases, with 13 bases separating them. Germline V CDR1 and CDR2: ENHRY, SYGVKD. CDR3 DNA: TGTGCCATCAGTGAATCGTGGGGGGCGAATCAGCCCCAGCATTTT. Translating gives CAISESWGANQPQHF.

The chain carries TRBV6-6 and TRBJ2-1; 9 bases fit TRBD1. V shed 6 bases and J 9 bases; nucleotides not matched to a gene: 12. This CDR3 comprises 15 residues. Germline V gene sequence: CDR1 MNHNY, CDR2 SVGAGI (reference sequence). The CDR3, as DNA: TGTGCCAGCAGCCCCGGGGGACAGGGAAGGTTTGAGCAGTTCTTC. Protein: CASSPGGQGRFEQFF.